The rows below give T cell receptor beta chains drawn from one sample of a study of T cells in Graves' hyperthyroidism and ophthalmopathy. TCRdb re-called the multiplex PCR reads with MiXCR, one entry per CDR3 protein. The sample records hundreds of thousands of distinct CDR3 sequences, 15% to 20% being singletons. Material: blood. Receptor source: a man in his forties with Graves' ophthalmopathy. CDR3s include the opening cysteine and the closing phenylalanine or tryptophan. Fields, in order: CDR3 protein, clone size, J gene, V gene. Some rows have no size entry. The others give once, few or many, or a class for an expanded clone.

CDR3: CASSQDQLAGGEQYF
size: few
J: TRBJ2-7
V: TRBV4-3

CDR3: CASSYLGGLNTDTQYF
size: few
J: TRBJ2-3
V: TRBV6-5

CDR3: CASSLLAGVTEQYF
size: many
J: TRBJ2-7
V: TRBV28

CDR3: CASRPGAEETQYF
size: NA
J: TRBJ2-5
V: TRBV28

CDR3: CASSKGGKDGNTIYF
size: NA
J: TRBJ1-3
V: TRBV2

CDR3: CATKAEAGVHEQFF
size: NA
J: TRBJ2-1
V: TRBV24-1

CDR3: CASSLQGEQYF
size: few
J: TRBJ2-7
V: TRBV12-3/TRBV12-4

CDR3: CASSLGDSSTYEQYF
size: few
J: TRBJ2-7
V: TRBV7-8

CDR3: CASHTSGGTDTQYF
size: few
J: TRBJ2-3
V: TRBV7-9

CDR3: CASSFDGYTF
size: many
J: TRBJ1-2
V: TRBV28

CDR3: CASSLAGGLSNQPQHF
size: few
J: TRBJ1-5
V: TRBV11-2

CDR3: CASTKGGSNQPQHF
size: many
J: TRBJ1-5
V: TRBV28

CDR3: CASSPGTHSNQPQHF
size: NA
J: TRBJ1-5
V: TRBV3-1

CDR3: CASSRVGTGELFF
size: few
J: TRBJ2-2
V: TRBV5-5

CDR3: CASSYSRDTDWRGYNSPLHF
size: many
J: TRBJ1-6
V: TRBV6-2/TRBV6-3

CDR3: CSARPGTGEGYEQYF
size: many
J: TRBJ2-7
V: TRBV20-1

CDR3: CASSLARAGGYNEQFF
size: many
J: TRBJ2-1
V: TRBV12-3/TRBV12-4

CDR3: CASRPSGTQNQPQHF
size: NA
J: TRBJ1-5
V: TRBV6-1

CDR3: CASSLTSGGVTDTQYF
size: many
J: TRBJ2-3
V: TRBV12-3/TRBV12-4

CDR3: CASSLGEGAQPQHF
size: NA
J: TRBJ1-5
V: TRBV7-8

CDR3: CASSRITGANLNEQFF
size: NA
J: TRBJ2-1
V: TRBV4-2

CDR3: CASWSEYGYTF
size: NA
J: TRBJ1-2
V: TRBV4-3

CDR3: CASSSTGTGADTGELFF
size: many
J: TRBJ2-2
V: TRBV7-8

CDR3: CASRGSGGSLTDTQYF
size: few
J: TRBJ2-3
V: TRBV28

CDR3: CASSQGRNTGELFF
size: many
J: TRBJ2-2
V: TRBV3-1

CDR3: CASSPSPTVNYGYTF
size: many
J: TRBJ1-2
V: TRBV28

CDR3: CATASPLAKNIQYF
size: many
J: TRBJ2-4
V: TRBV28

CDR3: CASSRTGINTEAFF
size: many
J: TRBJ1-1
V: TRBV18